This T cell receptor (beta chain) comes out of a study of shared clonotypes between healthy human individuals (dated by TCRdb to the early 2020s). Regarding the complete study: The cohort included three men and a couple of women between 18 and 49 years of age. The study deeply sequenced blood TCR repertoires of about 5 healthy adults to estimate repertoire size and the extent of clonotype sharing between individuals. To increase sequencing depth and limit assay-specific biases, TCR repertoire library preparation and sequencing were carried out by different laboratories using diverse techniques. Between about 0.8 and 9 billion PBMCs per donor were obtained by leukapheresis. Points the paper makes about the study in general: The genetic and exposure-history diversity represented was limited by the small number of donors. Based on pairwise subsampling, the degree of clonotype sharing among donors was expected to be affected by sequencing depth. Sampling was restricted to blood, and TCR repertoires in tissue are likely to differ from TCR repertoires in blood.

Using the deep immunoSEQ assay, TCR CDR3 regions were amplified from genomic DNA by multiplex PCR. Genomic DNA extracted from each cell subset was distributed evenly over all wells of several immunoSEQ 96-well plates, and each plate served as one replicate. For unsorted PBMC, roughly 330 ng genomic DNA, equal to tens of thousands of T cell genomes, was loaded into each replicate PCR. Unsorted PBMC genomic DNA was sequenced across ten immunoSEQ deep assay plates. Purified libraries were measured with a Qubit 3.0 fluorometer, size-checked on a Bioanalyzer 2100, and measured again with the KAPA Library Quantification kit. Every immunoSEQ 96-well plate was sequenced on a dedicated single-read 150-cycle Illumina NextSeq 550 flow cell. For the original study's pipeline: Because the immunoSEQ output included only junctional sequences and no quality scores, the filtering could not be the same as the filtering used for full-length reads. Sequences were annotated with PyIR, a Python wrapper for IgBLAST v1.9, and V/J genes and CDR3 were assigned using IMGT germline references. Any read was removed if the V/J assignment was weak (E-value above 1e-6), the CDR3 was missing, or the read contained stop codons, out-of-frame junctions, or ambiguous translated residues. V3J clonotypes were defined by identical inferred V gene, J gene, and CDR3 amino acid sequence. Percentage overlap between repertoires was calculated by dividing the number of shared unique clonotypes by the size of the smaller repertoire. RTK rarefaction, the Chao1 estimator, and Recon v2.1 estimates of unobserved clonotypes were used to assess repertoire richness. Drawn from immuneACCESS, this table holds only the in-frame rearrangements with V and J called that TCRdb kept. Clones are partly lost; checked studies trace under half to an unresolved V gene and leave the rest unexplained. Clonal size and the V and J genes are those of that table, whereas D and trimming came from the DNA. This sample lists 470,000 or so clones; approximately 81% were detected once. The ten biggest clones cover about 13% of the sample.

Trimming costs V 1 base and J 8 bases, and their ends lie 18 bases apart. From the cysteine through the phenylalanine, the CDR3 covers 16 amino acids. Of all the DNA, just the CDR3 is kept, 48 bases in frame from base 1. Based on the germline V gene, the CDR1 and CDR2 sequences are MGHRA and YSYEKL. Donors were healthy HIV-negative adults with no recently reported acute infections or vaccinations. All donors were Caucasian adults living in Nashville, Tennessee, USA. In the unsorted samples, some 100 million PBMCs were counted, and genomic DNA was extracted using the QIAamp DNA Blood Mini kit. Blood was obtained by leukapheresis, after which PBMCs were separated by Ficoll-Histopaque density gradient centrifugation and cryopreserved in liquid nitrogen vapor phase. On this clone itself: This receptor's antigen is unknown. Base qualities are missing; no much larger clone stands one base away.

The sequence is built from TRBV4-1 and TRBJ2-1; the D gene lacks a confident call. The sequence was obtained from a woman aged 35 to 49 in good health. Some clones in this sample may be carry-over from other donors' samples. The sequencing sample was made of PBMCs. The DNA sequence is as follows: TGCGCCAGCAGCCAAGCGTCGTTTGTGGCTTTAGATGAGCAGTTCTTC. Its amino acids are CASSQASFVALDEQFF.